The 18 T cell receptor beta chains given below trace back to one sample, sequenced in a study of blood T cell repertoires in COVID-19. The method was immunoSEQ multiplex PCR; TCRdb's version includes in-frame clones alone and lacks a portion of them. Among around 280,000 clones, 90% were seen once, and the ten largest hold 1.7%. Sequencing used PBMCs or T cells enriched from blood (not recorded which). These receptors originate from a woman aged 18-29 years with acute COVID-19.

The J gene is TRBJ2-1, the V gene TRBV18; D ambiguous. The germline V gene encodes CDR1 KGHSH and CDR2 LQKENI. The CDR3 contains 15 residues. Trimming removed 0 bases at V and 2 bases at J, with 8 bases between. The CDR3, as DNA: TGTGCCAGCTCACCACCGAGAACTACCTACAATGAGCAGTTCTTC. This codes for CASSPPRTTYNEQFF.

The chain couples TRBV7-9 to TRBJ2-4, with D perhaps matching TRBD1 (7 bases). In germline, CDR1 is SEHNR, CDR2 FQNEAQ (reference sequence). Trimming took 5 bases from V and 7 from J, leaving 15 bases between them. CDR3 size: 14 residues. Here the CDR3 DNA reads TGTGCCAGCAGCCTTGACAGGGAGGTGAACATTCAGTACTTC. Protein sequence: CASSLDREVNIQYF.

The chain recombines TRBV15 with TRBJ2-7, with 11 bases that match TRBD2. J lost 7 bases, V lost 3 bases, and 11 bases had no gene match. CDR1 and CDR2 (germline): LNHNV, YYDKDF (reference sequence). This CDR3 spans 16 amino acids. CDR3 loop: CATSRTSGNLPREQYF. For the CDR3, the DNA is TGTGCCACCAGCAGGACTAGCGGGAACCTACCCCGGGAGCAGTACTTC.

J is TRBJ1-5 and V is TRBV18; the D is unclear. Trimming pared 6 bases from V and 5 bases from J, leaving 11 bases between. Germline V lookup: CDR1 KGHSH, CDR2 LQKENI. CDR3 size: 13 residues. CDR3 nucleotides: TGTGCCAGCTCCAAGTGGGGAGATCAGCCCCAGCATTTT. The encoded protein is CASSKWGDQPQHF.

J is TRBJ2-1 and V is TRBV30; 9 bases agree with TRBD2. There are 20 residues in the CDR3. CDR1 and CDR2 from the germline V gene are GTSNPN and SVGIG (reference sequence). V was clipped by 0 bases and J by 5 bases; unmatched bases: 20. The DNA for the CDR3 is TGTGCCTGGAGTGTACGAACTAGCGGGCTTCCTGACTCCGGAAACAATGAGCAGTTCTTC. It yields the protein CAWSVRTSGLPDSGNNEQFF.

The chain carries TRBV18 and TRBJ1-2, with TRBD1 matching 9 bases. The CDR3 sequence is 17 residues long. Germline CDR1 is KGHSH and CDR2 is LQKENI. The ends lost 6 bases at V and 2 bases at J; junction bases unmatched: 13. The CDR3 spells CASSLVPRTGENYGYTF. In DNA form, the CDR3 reads TGTGCCAGCTCTCTTGTACCTCGGACAGGGGAGAACTATGGCTACACCTTC.

This chain joins TRBV28 and TRBJ2-7, with D possibly matching TRBD1 (5 bases). The CDR3 is made up of 12 amino acids. Trimming took off 6 bases at V and 4 bases at J, with 10 bases between the two ends. CDR1 is MDHEN and CDR2 is SYDVKM in the germline V gene. CDR3 sequence: CASRPTDYEQYF. Written as DNA, the CDR3 is TGTGCCAGCAGACCGACAGATTACGAGCAGTACTTC.

The V gene is TRBV11-2, the J gene TRBJ2-7; 9 positions agree with TRBD2. J lost 2 bases, V lost 5 bases, and 4 bases had no gene match. From germline, CDR1 is SGHAT and CDR2 FQNNGV. The CDR3 is 14 amino acids. The CDR3 sequence: CASSTASGTYEQYF. CDR3 DNA sequence: TGTGCCAGCAGCACCGCTAGCGGGACCTACGAGCAGTACTTC.

The CDR3 protein is CASSRGANTGELFF. The CDR3 nucleotides are TGTGCCAGTAGTAGGGGCGCGAACACCGGGGAGCTGTTTTTT. This chain joins TRBV19 and TRBJ2-2; D might be TRBD1 (5 bases). The V and J ends lost 4 bases and 0 bases respectively, with 6 bases between them. This CDR3 region has 14 residues. Germline V gene lookup returns CDR1 LNHDA and CDR2 SQIVND (reference sequence).

The chain carries TRBV27 and TRBJ1-5, with D maybe TRBD1 (5 bases). Trimming left V 4 bases short and J 0 bases short, with 10 bases between. Per germline, CDR1 MNHEY and CDR2 SMNVEV (reference sequence). The CDR3 is 15 amino acids. CDR3 in amino acids: CASSSETDSNQPQHF. DNA of the CDR3: TGTGCCAGCAGTTCCGAGACAGATAGCAATCAGCCCCAGCATTTT.

The V call is TRBV20-1, the J call TRBJ2-1, with D tentatively TRBD2 (6 bases). Germline CDR1 DFQATT, CDR2 SNEGSKA (reference sequence). The CDR3 sequence is 15 residues long. V gave up 3 bases and J gave up 4 bases, with 16 bases separating them. Here the CDR3 DNA reads TGCAGTGCTAGTGACGGGAGTAAAGGTTACAATGAGCAGTTCTTC. Its protein is CSASDGSKGYNEQFF.

The chain couples TRBV7-9 to TRBJ2-1, with 7 bases matching TRBD2. V was clipped by 1 base and J by 8 bases; unmatched bases: 11. CDR1 SEHNR and CDR2 FQNEAQ come from the germline V gene (reference sequence). CDR3 size: 16 residues. This CDR3 is CASSLGQREASYEQFF. DNA of the CDR3: TGTGCCAGCAGCTTAGGGCAACGGGAGGCTTCGTATGAGCAGTTCTTC. Using reference TRBV7-9 and TRBJ2-1 for the parts outside the CDR3, the full variable domain is DTGVSQNPRHKITKRGQNVTFRCDPISEHNRLYWYRQTLGQGPEFLTYFQNEAQLEKSRLLSDRFSAERPKGSFSTLEIQRTEQGDSAMYLCASSLGQREASYEQFFGPGTRLTVL.

The chain combines TRBV7-2 with TRBJ2-7; D call uncertain. Trimming took off 2 bases at V and 6 bases at J, with 5 bases between the two ends. Germline CDR1 SGHTA, CDR2 FQGNSA. The CDR3 extends over 11 amino acids. The CDR3 is CASSLWAEQYF. The CDR3 nucleotides read TGTGCCAGCAGCTTATGGGCCGAGCAGTACTTC.

J is TRBJ2-7 and V is TRBV11-3; 8 bases agree with TRBD1. The germline CDR1 and CDR2 sequences are SGHNT and YENEEA. J lost 6 bases, V lost 5 bases, and 21 bases had no gene match. The CDR3 sequence is 18 residues long. Here the CDR3 DNA reads TGTGCCAGCAGCCTTAGAACCCCCGGACAGGGACGGGGGACCGAGCAGTACTTC. Translated: CASSLRTPGQGRGTEQYF. The entire variable domain, with the rest obtained from reference TRBV11-3 and TRBJ2-7, is as follows: EAGVVQSPRYKIIEKKQPVAFWCNPISGHNTLYWYLQNLGQGPELLIRYENEEAVDDSQLPKDRFSAERLKGVDSTLKIQPAELGDSAVYLCASSLRTPGQGRGTEQYFGPGTRLTVT.

The chain carries TRBV2 and TRBJ1-3; D is ambiguous. Germline CDR1 is SNHLY and CDR2 is FYNNEI. The CDR3 sequence is 13 residues long. The V end lost 5 bases, the J end lost 0 bases, and 5 bases lay between the germline ends. The CDR3 is CASSPLSGNTIYF. CDR3 DNA sequence: TGTGCCAGCAGTCCCCTCTCTGGAAACACCATATATTTT.

V and J are TRBV14 and TRBJ2-1, with D uncertain. From germline, CDR1 is SGHDN and CDR2 FVKESK. V lost 2 bases to trimming and J lost 5 bases, with 16 bases between them. The CDR3 loop spans 16 amino acids. CDR3 DNA: TGTGCCAGCAGCCAAAAGTTCAACCACCCTAACAATGAGCAGTTCTTC. It encodes CASSQKFNHPNNEQFF.

This chain uses TRBV30 with TRBJ1-2; D is ambiguous. The CDR3 is 14 amino acids. Trimming left V 5 bases short and J 6 bases short, with 19 bases between. Germline V gene data show CDR1 as GTSNPN and CDR2 as SVGIG (reference sequence). The chain's CDR3 is CAWAINSLAHGYTF. The CDR3 nucleotides are TGTGCCTGGGCCATCAACAGTCTTGCGCATGGCTACACCTTC.

The genes are TRBV27 and TRBJ2-7; D ambiguous. CDR3 length: 16 residues. CDR1 is MNHEY, CDR2 SMNVEV, per germline (reference sequence). V was cut by 5 bases and J by 0 bases, with 17 bases left in between. In DNA, the CDR3 is TGTGCCAGCAGTCCGGCCCTAGATTCAATCTCCTACGAGCAGTACTTC. It codes for CASSPALDSISYEQYF.